The 7 T cell receptor beta chains in this list originate from one sample, sequenced in a study of breast tumors, draining lymph nodes, adjacent tissues. Each CDR3 protein is one row after TCRdb ran MiXCR on the multiplex PCR reads. The sample shows more than 5,500 distinct CDR3 sequences, about 40% of them seen only once. Material for sequencing was tumor-adjacent breast tissue. These TCRs come from a female donor with breast cancer. Some clones in this sample may be carry-over from other donors' samples.

By share of the sample, this clonotype is medium-sized. The chain has TRBV11-2 and TRBJ2-7, with TRBD2 matching over 8 bases. Germline loops: CDR1 SGHAT, CDR2 FQNNGV. This CDR3 comprises 15 residues. The trim removed 1 base at V and 4 bases at J, leaving 6 bases unmatched. For the CDR3, the DNA is TGTGCCAGCAGCTTAGCGGCGGGGGGCTGGTACGAGCAGTACTTC. Translation: CASSLAAGGWYEQYF.

This clonotype was recorded many times. V usage is TRBV30 and J usage is TRBJ2-7; D gene uncertain. The CDR3 consists of 13 residues. V lost 3 bases to trimming and J lost 6 bases, with 15 bases between them. The V gene's germline CDR1 is GTSNPN and CDR2 SVGIG (reference sequence). The CDR3 protein is CAWRRTVLSEQYF. The CDR3 DNA reads TGTGCCTGGAGAAGGACCGTTCTTTCCGAGCAGTACTTC.

This chain connects TRBV28 to TRBJ1-1; D is perhaps TRBD1 (5 bases). The CDR3 extends over 16 amino acids. The germline V gene has CDR1 MDHEN and CDR2 SYDVKM. The V end was cut by 2 bases, the J end by 1 base, with 14 bases between. The CDR3 DNA sequence: TGTGCCAGCAGTTTAGGTTGGAGTCAGGGGAACACTGAAGCTTTCTTT. It codes for CASSLGWSQGNTEAFF. The entire variable domain, with the rest obtained from reference TRBV28 and TRBJ1-1, is as follows: DVKVTQSSRYLVKRTGEKVFLECVQDMDHENMFWYRQDPGLGLRLIYFSYDVKMKEKGDIPEGYSVSREKKERFSLILESASTNQTSMYLCASSLGWSQGNTEAFFGQGTRLTVV.

This clonotype has at least ten counts. The V call is TRBV19, the J call TRBJ2-1; TRBD2 agrees at 9 bases. CDR3 length: 16 residues. V lost 4 bases to trimming and J lost 9 bases; unmatched junction nucleotides: 13. CDR1 is LNHDA, CDR2 SQIVND, per germline (reference sequence). In DNA form, the CDR3 reads TGTGCCAGTAGTAGAGGGGGCATAGCGGGAGACGGTGAGCAGTTCTTC. The encoded protein is CASSRGGIAGDGEQFF.

This clonotype is medium-sized in the sample. The chain combines TRBV6-2 or TRBV6-3 with TRBJ2-7; D call uncertain. The CDR3 has 12 amino acids. CDR1 is MNHEY and CDR2 is SVGEGT in the germline V gene. The ends were cut back, 3 bases at V and 6 bases at J, with 9 bases in the middle. CDR3 protein: CASSYRAREQYF. Here the CDR3 DNA reads TGTGCCAGCAGTTATCGGGCTCGCGAGCAGTACTTC.

The chain couples TRBV20-1 to TRBJ2-3; 11 nucleotides match TRBD2. The CDR3 loop spans 16 amino acids. Germline V gives CDR1 DFQATT, CDR2 SNEGSKA (reference sequence). V dropped 3 bases and J dropped 2; count of bases not matched to a gene: 7. CDR3 sequence reads: CSARKGLADITDTQYF. The DNA of the CDR3 is TGCAGTGCTAGGAAGGGACTAGCGGATATCACAGATACGCAGTATTTT.

By proportion, this clonotype is medium-sized. This chain connects TRBV20-1 to TRBJ1-6, with D possibly being TRBD1 (6 bases). The germline gives CDR1 DFQATT, CDR2 SNEGSKA (reference sequence). The CDR3 is 12 amino acids. Trimming left V 6 bases short and J 14 bases short, with 17 bases between. The DNA of the CDR3 is TGCAGTGCGGGGAGGGGGTCCCCAACCCTCCACTTT. Translated: CSAGRGSPTLHF.